This T cell receptor (beta chain) was recovered during a study of blood T cells in healthy people across ages. Findings and limits, study-wide: Investigators viewed diversity estimates from one million T cells as underestimates, the study reported.

Points on this clonotype: Its antigen is currently unknown.

A second PCR, run for roughly 7 to 11 cycles, used a sample-barcoded 5' primer plus a J-beta primer mix. TCRdb re-derived calls from the 5' RACE reads in MiXCR, one entry per CDR3 protein. Among about 640,000 distinct CDR3 sequences listed, under 70% were seen once. V dropped 1 base and J dropped 5; count of bases not matched to a gene: 8. CDR1 is DFQATT, CDR2 SNEGSKA, per germline (reference sequence). The CDR3 runs 15 residues. The sample comprised blood. The TCR comes from a man in his sixties in good health. The chain joins TRBV20-1 to TRBJ2-3, with 8 bases that match TRBD2. The CDR3 loop reads CSARVYGGAGDTQYF. Written as DNA, the CDR3 is TGCAGTGCTAGAGTCTACGGGGGGGCAGGAGATACGCAGTATTTT.